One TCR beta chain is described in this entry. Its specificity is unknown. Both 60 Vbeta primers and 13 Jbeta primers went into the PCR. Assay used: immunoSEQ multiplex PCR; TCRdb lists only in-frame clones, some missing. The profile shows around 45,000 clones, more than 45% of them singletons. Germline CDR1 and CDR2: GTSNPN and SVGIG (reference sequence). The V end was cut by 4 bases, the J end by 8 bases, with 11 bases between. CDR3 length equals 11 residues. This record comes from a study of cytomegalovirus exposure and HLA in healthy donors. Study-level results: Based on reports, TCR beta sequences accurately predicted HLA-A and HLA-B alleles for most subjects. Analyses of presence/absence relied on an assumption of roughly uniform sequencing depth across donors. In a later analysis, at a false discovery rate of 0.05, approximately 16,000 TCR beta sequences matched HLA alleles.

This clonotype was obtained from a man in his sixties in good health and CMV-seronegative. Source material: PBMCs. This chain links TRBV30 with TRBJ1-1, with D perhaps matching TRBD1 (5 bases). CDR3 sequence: CAWTGEGEAFF. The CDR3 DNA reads TGTGCCTGGACGGGGGAGGGAGAAGCTTTCTTT.